What follows describes a single TCR beta chain. In its sample, this clone was seen many times. The antigen this receptor binds is unknown. No quality values exist for individual bases; no much larger clone is one base distant. The data belong to a study of metastatic and nonmetastatic thyroid tumors (TCRdb year 2020). Regarding the study in general: Repertoires were compared across peripheral blood and tumor or nodule tissue samples from malignant and benign thyroid patients. Study-wide conclusions, independent of this receptor: In both blood and tumor samples, TCR beta diversity was reported to be significantly higher in malignant tumors than in benign nodules.

Libraries were constructed by PCR. These reads were obtained on an Illumina HiSeq 4000. High-throughput sequencing was used to profile the TCR beta-chain CDR3 region of each patient. On the authors' methods: A classifier to discriminate distant-metastatic papillary thyroid cancer patients was built from CDR3 differences across clinicopathological groups. To measure repertoire diversity the researchers used the Shannon index, while the Morisita-Horn index served to gauge how similar the tumor and blood repertoires were. TCRdb handled the public reads itself, with Q25 trimming in fastp and clone calling in MiXCR, and kept productive beta chains. What appears here as the V and J calls and clone size reflects TCRdb's work, not the paper's. In all, the sample holds 15,000 to 20,000 clones, and more than 10% of those were seen once. The ten biggest clones cover 25% to 35% of the sample. Trimming leaves V shorter by 6 bases and J shorter by 7 bases, with the junction holding 15 bases beyond the gene matches. The CDR3 runs 18 amino acids, cysteine and phenylalanine included. Only the CDR3 portion is preserved as DNA: 54 bases, with reading frame beginning at the first base.

None of the patients had been given any treatment before thyroid surgery. The study retrospectively analysed patient clinical samples collected from about 2012 to 2018 using T-cell receptor beta sequencing. The sequenced material came from blood. The chain uses TRBV12-3 or TRBV12-4 and TRBJ2-1, with 13 middle bases fitting TRBD2. The sequence came from a female donor with papillary thyroid cancer or a benign thyroid nodule (not recorded which). Some clones in this sample may be carry-over from other donors' samples. The sequence in DNA is TGTGCCAGCAGCCGGAAACTAGCGGGGGGGCCACAGTTTAATGAGCAGTTCTTC. Translated, it reads CASSRKLAGGPQFNEQFF.